The clone carrying this TCR beta chain has a count of ten or more. Germline V gives CDR1 DFQATT, CDR2 SNEGSKA (reference sequence). The CDR3 is 14 residues long. V lost 0 bases to trimming and J lost 14 bases; unmatched junction nucleotides: 10. Fresh peripheral blood, 10 ml, yielded the PBMCs. This sample is part of a study of T cells in Graves' hyperthyroidism and ophthalmopathy. What was amplified from RNA transcripts were TCR beta CDR3 regions. First-round RT-PCR with HTBI primers amplified the TCR CDR3 region. TCRdb passed the multiplex PCR reads through MiXCR, listing each CDR3 protein once. The sample includes fewer than 450,000 distinct CDR3 sequences, around 18% of them seen just once.

The clonotype was recovered from a man between 18 and 35 years old with Graves' ophthalmopathy. Material: blood. This chain uses TRBV20-1 with TRBJ1-2, with 12 bases aligning to TRBD1. DNA for the CDR3: TGCAGTGCTAGAGATTCGACGGGACAGGGGGCGTGGACCTTC. Translating gives CSARDSTGQGAWTF.